This is a list of T cell receptor beta chains from one sample in a study of T cells in Graves' hyperthyroidism and ophthalmopathy. TCRdb reanalysed the multiplex PCR reads using MiXCR and keeps one entry per CDR3 protein. The data contain about 250,000 distinct CDR3 sequences, roughly 20% of them singletons. Sequenced input: blood. These receptors were taken from a man aged 30 to 45 with Graves' ophthalmopathy. Each CDR3 is given with its conserved first and last residue. A D gene is named only where the DNA matches it firmly. Clone size appears in some rows only: once, few, many, or a class for an expanded clone.

V: TRBV20-1
size: .
J: TRBJ2-1
D: .
CDR3: CSARLDNEQFF
DNA: TGCAGTGCTCGTCTCGACAATGAGCAGTTCTTC

V: TRBV27
size: .
J: TRBJ2-2
D: TRBD2
CDR3: CASSLGTSGPTNTGELFF
DNA: TGTGCCAGCAGTTTAGGGACTAGCGGGCCTACGAACACCGGGGAGCTGTTTTTT

V: TRBV6-5
size: few
J: TRBJ1-5
D: .
CDR3: CASSYSNRVEPQHF
DNA: TGTGCCAGCAGTTACTCGAACAGGGTAGAGCCCCAGCATTTT

V: TRBV30
size: many
J: TRBJ1-1
D: .
CDR3: CAYWDLWTEAFF
DNA: TGTGCCTATTGGGACTTGTGGACTGAAGCTTTCTTT

V: TRBV20-1
size: .
J: TRBJ2-7
D: .
CDR3: CSASPGRGIYEQYF
DNA: TGCAGTGCTTCACCGGGACGAGGTATCTACGAGCAGTACTTC

V: TRBV5-1
size: .
J: TRBJ2-5
D: .
CDR3: CASSFTRTDREETQYF
DNA: TGCGCCAGCAGCTTTACTCGAACGGACAGAGAAGAGACCCAGTACTTC

V: TRBV2
size: many
J: TRBJ1-1
D: .
CDR3: CASSYDRLNTEAFF
DNA: TGTGCCAGCAGTTACGACAGGCTGAACACTGAAGCTTTCTTT

V: TRBV2
size: .
J: TRBJ2-7
D: .
CDR3: CASSDRAGREGQYF
DNA: TGTGCCAGCAGCGACAGGGCGGGGAGGGAAGGGCAGTACTTC

V: TRBV20-1
size: many
J: TRBJ2-7
D: .
CDR3: CSARVRAYEQYF
DNA: TGCAGTGCTAGAGTTCGGGCCTACGAGCAGTACTTC

V: TRBV12-3/TRBV12-4
size: once
J: TRBJ2-4
D: .
CDR3: CATTGTKNIQYF
DNA: TGTGCCACCACAGGGACCAAAAACATTCAGTACTTC

V: TRBV27
size: .
J: TRBJ1-2
D: .
CDR3: CASRTGASYGYIF
DNA: TGTGCCAGCCGTACCGGGGCTAGCTATGGCTACATCTTC

V: TRBV7-4
size: few
J: TRBJ1-5
D: .
CDR3: CASSLPGGGRYSNQPQHF
DNA: TGTGCCAGCAGCTTACCGGGGGGGGGCCGTTATAGCAATCAGCCCCAGCATTTT

V: TRBV5-6
size: .
J: TRBJ2-2
D: .
CDR3: CASSWGGVNTGELFF
DNA: TGTGCCAGCAGCTGGGGCGGTGTCAACACCGGGGAGCTGTTTTTT

V: TRBV6-2/TRBV6-3
size: .
J: TRBJ1-1
D: TRBD1
CDR3: CASSQGQGRMNTEAFF
DNA: TGTGCCAGCAGTCAGGGACAGGGTCGGATGAACACTGAAGCTTTCTTT

V: TRBV27
size: many
J: TRBJ2-7
D: .
CDR3: CASSPGELARYEQYF
DNA: TGTGCCAGCAGTCCAGGTGAATTAGCGCGCTACGAGCAGTACTTC

V: TRBV6-5
size: few
J: TRBJ2-7
D: TRBD2
CDR3: CASSNHGGANYEQYF
DNA: TGTGCCAGCAGTAACCACGGGGGGGCTAACTACGAGCAGTACTTC

V: TRBV2
size: few
J: TRBJ1-1
D: TRBD1
CDR3: CASSEDRGPEAFF
DNA: TGTGCCAGCAGTGAAGACAGGGGTCCCGAAGCTTTCTTT

V: TRBV11-1
size: .
J: TRBJ2-1
D: .
CDR3: CASSTRSNEQFF
DNA: TGTGCCAGCAGTACTAGAAGCAATGAGCAGTTCTTC

V: TRBV15
size: few
J: TRBJ2-1
D: TRBD2
CDR3: CATSSPGLAIDEQFF
DNA: TGTGCCACCAGCAGTCCGGGACTAGCGATAGATGAGCAGTTCTTC

V: TRBV24-1
size: many
J: TRBJ2-1
D: .
CDR3: CATSDYGRSEDEQFF
DNA: TGTGCCACCAGTGATTACGGTAGATCTGAGGATGAGCAGTTCTTC

V: TRBV5-5
size: few
J: TRBJ1-5
D: .
CDR3: CASSVRGENPNQPQHF
DNA: TGTGCCAGCAGCGTACGGGGGGAAAACCCCAATCAACCCCAGCATTTT

V: TRBV20-1
size: few
J: TRBJ2-7
D: .
CDR3: CSATGRPPYEQYF
DNA: TGCAGTGCTACAGGCCGACCTCCCTACGAGCAGTACTTC

V: TRBV19
size: few
J: TRBJ2-2
D: TRBD2
CDR3: CASSIVGTTTGELFF
DNA: TGTGCCAGTAGTATAGTGGGGACTACAACCGGGGAGCTGTTTTTT

V: TRBV9
size: .
J: TRBJ2-7
D: .
CDR3: CASSVGGGSEQYF
DNA: TGTGCCAGCAGCGTAGGCGGAGGGTCCGAGCAGTACTTC

V: TRBV5-1
size: .
J: TRBJ1-5
D: .
CDR3: CASSLGTPSGPQHF
DNA: TGCGCCAGCAGTTTAGGTACACCCAGCGGGCCCCAGCATTTT

V: TRBV10-3
size: .
J: TRBJ2-7
D: TRBD1
CDR3: CAISEDRGTYEQYF
DNA: TGTGCCATCAGTGAAGACAGGGGCACCTACGAGCAGTACTTC

V: TRBV3-1
size: many
J: TRBJ1-1
D: .
CDR3: CASSHSGPEAFF
DNA: TGTGCCAGCAGCCATTCCGGGCCTGAAGCTTTCTTT

V: TRBV12-3/TRBV12-4
size: few
J: TRBJ1-1
D: .
CDR3: CASSIRPEAFF
DNA: TGTGCCAGCAGTATACGTCCTGAAGCTTTCTTT

V: TRBV9
size: .
J: TRBJ2-1
D: TRBD2
CDR3: CASSPPGGGLAWDEQFF
DNA: TGTGCCAGCAGCCCACCCGGAGGGGGACTAGCGTGGGATGAGCAGTTCTTC

V: TRBV28
size: many
J: TRBJ1-2
D: .
CDR3: CASLRFPLPKANYGYTF
DNA: TGTGCCAGCCTCAGGTTTCCGCTGCCGAAAGCTAACTATGGCTACACCTTC

V: TRBV12-3/TRBV12-4
size: few
J: TRBJ1-1
D: TRBD1
CDR3: CASSRKQGSAFF
DNA: TGTGCCAGCAGTCGGAAACAGGGGAGCGCTTTCTTT

V: TRBV27
size: .
J: TRBJ2-2
D: TRBD2
CDR3: CASGQGSSGLAGELFF
DNA: TGTGCCAGCGGCCAAGGGTCTAGCGGGTTAGCCGGGGAGCTGTTTTTT

V: TRBV28
size: many
J: TRBJ1-5
D: TRBD1
CDR3: CASKRGTGGLSNQPQHF
DNA: TGTGCCAGCAAAAGGGGAACAGGGGGCCTAAGCAATCAGCCCCAGCATTTT

V: TRBV7-9
size: .
J: TRBJ2-2
D: .
CDR3: CALGGTGELFF
DNA: TGTGCCCTCGGTGGCACCGGGGAGCTGTTTTTT

V: TRBV6-1
size: few
J: TRBJ2-7
D: .
CDR3: CASSEYPSDISYEQYF
DNA: TGTGCCAGCAGTGAATATCCTTCGGACATCTCCTACGAGCAGTACTTC

V: TRBV24-1
size: few
J: TRBJ2-7
D: TRBD1
CDR3: CATSGTGARNEQYF
DNA: TGTGCCACCAGTGGGACAGGGGCTCGGAACGAGCAGTACTTC

V: TRBV29-1
size: .
J: TRBJ1-2
D: TRBD1
CDR3: CSLAAPPGQSDGYTF
DNA: TGCAGTCTGGCAGCTCCACCGGGACAGAGCGATGGCTACACCTTC

V: TRBV2
size: .
J: TRBJ1-2
D: TRBD1
CDR3: CASSPQQGAGYGYTF
DNA: TGTGCCAGCAGTCCTCAACAGGGGGCAGGGTATGGCTACACCTTC

V: TRBV3-1
size: .
J: TRBJ2-5
D: .
CDR3: CASSVSGEETQYF
DNA: TGTGCCAGCAGCGTTTCGGGAGAAGAGACCCAGTACTTC

V: TRBV30
size: few
J: TRBJ2-2
D: .
CDR3: CARQDYANTGELFF
DNA: TGTGCCAGACAGGACTACGCGAACACCGGGGAGCTGTTTTTT

V: TRBV12-3/TRBV12-4
size: .
J: TRBJ2-7
D: .
CDR3: CASSPRRITTPYEQYF
DNA: TGTGCCAGCAGTCCCCGCCGGATTACCACGCCCTACGAGCAGTACTTC

V: TRBV3-1
size: .
J: TRBJ2-3
D: .
CDR3: CASSRRNTDTQYF
DNA: TGTGCCAGCAGCCGTAGAAACACAGATACGCAGTATTTT

V: TRBV3-1
size: many
J: TRBJ2-7
D: TRBD1
CDR3: CASRNRQGTGYEQYF
DNA: TGTGCCAGCAGAAACCGACAGGGGACTGGGTACGAGCAGTACTTC

V: TRBV6-2/TRBV6-3
size: few
J: TRBJ2-1
D: .
CDR3: CASSSVQGATAFNEQFF
DNA: TGTGCCAGCAGTTCCGTTCAGGGAGCCACCGCGTTCAATGAGCAGTTCTTC

V: TRBV7-3
size: .
J: TRBJ1-3
D: .
CDR3: CASSLGGSGNTIYF
DNA: TGTGCCAGCAGCTTAGGGGGATCTGGAAACACCATATATTTT